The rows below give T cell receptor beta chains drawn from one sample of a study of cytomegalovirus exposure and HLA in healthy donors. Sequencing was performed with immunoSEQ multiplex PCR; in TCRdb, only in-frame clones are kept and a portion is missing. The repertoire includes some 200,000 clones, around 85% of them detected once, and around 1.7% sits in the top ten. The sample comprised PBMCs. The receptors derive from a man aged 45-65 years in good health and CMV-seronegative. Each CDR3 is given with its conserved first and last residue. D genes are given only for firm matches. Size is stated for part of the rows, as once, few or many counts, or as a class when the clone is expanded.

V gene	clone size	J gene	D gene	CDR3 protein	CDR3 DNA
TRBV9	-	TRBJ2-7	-	CASSVEGAYEQYF	TGTGCCAGCAGCGTAGAAGGGGCCTACGAGCAGTACTTC
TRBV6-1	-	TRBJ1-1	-	CASSVDRRTEAFF	TGTGCCAGCAGTGTGGACAGAAGAACTGAAGCTTTCTTT
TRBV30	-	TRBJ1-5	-	CAWSEGIYSNQPQHF	TGTGCCTGGAGTGAGGGGATTTATAGCAATCAGCCCCAGCATTTT
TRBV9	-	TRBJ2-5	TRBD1	CASSVESGTGLVETQYF	TGTGCCAGCAGCGTAGAATCCGGGACAGGGCTTGTCGAGACCCAGTACTTC
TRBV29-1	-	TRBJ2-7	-	CSVRQGTYEQYF	TGCAGCGTGCGCCAGGGAACCTACGAGCAGTACTTC
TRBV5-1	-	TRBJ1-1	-	CASSLAQETEAFF	TGCGCCAGCAGCTTGGCCCAAGAGACTGAAGCTTTCTTT
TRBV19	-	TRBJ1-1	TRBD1	CASSLGQGGKNTEAFF	TGTGCCAGTAGTCTGGGACAGGGCGGGAAGAACACTGAAGCTTTCTTT
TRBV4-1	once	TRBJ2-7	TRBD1	CASSRGTGPSEQYF	TGCGCCAGCAGCCGTGGGACAGGCCCCTCCGAGCAGTACTTC
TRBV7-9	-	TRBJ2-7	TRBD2	CASSLGGLAGYEQYF	TGTGCCAGCAGCTTAGGGGGACTAGCAGGCTACGAGCAGTACTTC
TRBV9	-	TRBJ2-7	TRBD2	CASSETSGSSYEQYF	TGTGCCAGCAGCGAGACTAGCGGGAGTAGCTACGAGCAGTACTTC
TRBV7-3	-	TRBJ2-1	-	CASSLLLSPYNEQFF	TGTGCCAGCAGCTTACTGCTATCCCCCTACAATGAGCAGTTCTTC
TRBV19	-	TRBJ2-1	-	CASAGAHYNEQFF	TGTGCCAGCGCAGGGGCCCACTACAATGAGCAGTTCTTC
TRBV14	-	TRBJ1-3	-	CASSPVLWGPEPGNTIYF	TGTGCCAGCAGCCCCGTCCTGTGGGGCCCGGAGCCTGGAAACACCATATATTTT
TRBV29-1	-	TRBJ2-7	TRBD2	CSVAPSGSYEQYF	TGCAGCGTAGCTCCTAGCGGGAGCTACGAGCAGTACTTC
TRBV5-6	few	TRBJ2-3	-	CASSFPHGDTQYF	TGTGCCAGCAGCTTCCCTCACGGAGATACGCAGTATTTT
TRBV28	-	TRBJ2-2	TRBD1	CASRGQGRNGELFF	TGTGCCAGCAGGGGACAGGGAAGGAACGGGGAGCTGTTTTTT
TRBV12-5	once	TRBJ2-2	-	CASAPVLKNTGELFF	TGTGCTAGTGCCCCCGTACTCAAGAACACCGGGGAGCTGTTTTTT
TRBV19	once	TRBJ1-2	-	CASSRSGTIYGYTF	TGTGCCAGTAGTAGATCCGGGACAATCTATGGCTACACCTTC
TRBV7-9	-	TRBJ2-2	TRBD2	CASSLEVAGARTGELFF	TGTGCCAGCAGCTTAGAGGTCGCGGGAGCGAGAACCGGGGAGCTGTTTTTT
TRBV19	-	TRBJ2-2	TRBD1	CASSAHGHRTGGARTGELFF	TGTGCCAGTAGTGCCCATGGTCACCGGACAGGGGGCGCGAGGACCGGGGAGCTGTTTTTT
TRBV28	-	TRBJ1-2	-	CASSTAGSYTF	TGTGCCAGCAGTACGGCAGGGAGCTACACCTTC
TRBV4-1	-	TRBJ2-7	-	CASSQEYGVTSYEQYF	TGCGCCAGCAGCCAAGAATACGGTGTAACCTCCTACGAGCAGTACTTC
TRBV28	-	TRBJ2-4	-	CASSSLGRPLAKNIQYF	TGTGCCAGCAGTTCTCTGGGCAGGCCTCTAGCCAAAAACATTCAGTACTTC
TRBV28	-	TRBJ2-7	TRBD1	CASSAATGAEQYF	TGTGCCAGCAGCGCTGCCACAGGGGCCGAGCAGTACTTC
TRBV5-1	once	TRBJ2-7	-	CASSPVQGLYEQYF	TGCGCCAGCAGCCCGGTACAGGGATTGTACGAGCAGTACTTC
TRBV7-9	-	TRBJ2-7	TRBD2	CASSPGLALSYEQYF	TGTGCCAGCAGCCCGGGACTAGCGTTGAGCTACGAGCAGTACTTC
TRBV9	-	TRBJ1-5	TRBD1	CASSGGRGGDGNQPQHF	TGTGCCAGCAGCGGTGGGAGAGGGGGCGATGGCAATCAGCCCCAGCATTTT
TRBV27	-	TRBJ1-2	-	CASSSDSYGYTF	TGTGCCAGCAGTTCCGACAGCTATGGCTACACCTTC
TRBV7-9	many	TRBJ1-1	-	CASSPGGPNTEAFF	TGTGCCAGCAGCCCGGGGGGGCCGAACACTGAAGCTTTCTTT
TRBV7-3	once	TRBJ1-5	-	CASSFDPGQPQHF	TGTGCCAGCAGCTTTGACCCGGGGCAGCCCCAGCATTTT
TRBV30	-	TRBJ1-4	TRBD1	CAWSRRGRAEKLFF	TGTGCCTGGAGTCGAAGGGGGCGAGCTGAAAAACTGTTTTTT
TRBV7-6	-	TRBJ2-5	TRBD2	CASSPGLAAPETQYF	TGTGCCAGCAGCCCCGGACTAGCGGCGCCAGAGACCCAGTACTTC